This section outlines one TCR beta chain sequence together with its context. Its antigen is unknown. Profiling relied on immunoSEQ multiplex PCR, and the TCRdb table lists in-frame clones only, not all of them. The table has 950,000 to 1,300,000 clones, around 74% seen once. Naive CD4+ cells were CD45RA-selected; the remaining cells were memory. This entry is derived from a study of shared clonotypes between healthy human individuals. Study conclusions and caveats: Relative to memory subsets, naive subsets generally showed larger estimated richness. Exclusively blood specimens were collected; tissue repertoires likely differ.

The TCR comes from a man between 18 and 35 years old in good health. Source material: memory CD4+ T cells sorted from blood. The subset here: CD45RA-negative fraction.

The CDR3 DNA reads as TGTGCCAGCAGCTTGGTAGGACCTACCTACGAGCAGTACTTC. Amino acid sequence: CASSLVGPTYEQYF. The chain recombines TRBV5-8 with TRBJ2-7; D remains ambiguous. Germline-derived CDR1 and CDR2 are SGHTS and YDEGEE. The CDR3 sequence is 14 residues long. The germline V and J ends were trimmed by 0 bases and 2 bases, with 9 bases remaining between them. Based on the CDR3 plus reference TRBV5-8 and TRBJ2-7, the full variable domain is EAGVTQSPTHLIKTRGQQATLRCSPISGHTSVYWYQQALGLGLQFLLWYDEGEERNRGNFPPRFSGRQFPNYSSELNVNALELEDSALYLCASSLVGPTYEQYFGPGTRLTVT.